The clone carrying this T cell receptor beta chain was observed a handful of times. Per the germline V gene, CDR1 is LNHDA and CDR2 is SQIVND (reference sequence). CDR3 length: 18 amino acids. V shed 4 bases and J 5 bases; nucleotides not matched to a gene: 20. The sample is drawn from a study of T cells in Graves' hyperthyroidism and ophthalmopathy. What was amplified from RNA transcripts were TCR beta CDR3 regions. First-round RT-PCR of the TCR CDR3 relied on the HTBI primer set. TCRdb itself ran the multiplex PCR reads through MiXCR, one entry per CDR3 protein. The top ten clones hold 7% to 10% of a sample with 750,000 to 900,000 distinct CDR3 sequences, around 39% of them seen once.

V gene TRBV19 combines with J gene TRBJ2-7; 7 bases fit TRBD1. The source material was blood. The TCR originated in a man younger than 35 with Graves' hyperthyroidism. CDR3 amino acids: CASSSPLSNRGHPDEQYF. DNA for the CDR3: TGTGCCAGTAGTAGCCCTTTATCAAACAGGGGTCATCCTGACGAGCAGTACTTC. The whole variable domain, remainder taken from reference TRBV19 and TRBJ2-7, is DGGITQSPKYLFRKEGQNVTLSCEQNLNHDAMYWYRQDPGQGLRLIYYSQIVNDFQKGDIAEGYSVSREKKESFPLTVTSAQKNPTAFYLCASSSPLSNRGHPDEQYFGPGTRLTVT.